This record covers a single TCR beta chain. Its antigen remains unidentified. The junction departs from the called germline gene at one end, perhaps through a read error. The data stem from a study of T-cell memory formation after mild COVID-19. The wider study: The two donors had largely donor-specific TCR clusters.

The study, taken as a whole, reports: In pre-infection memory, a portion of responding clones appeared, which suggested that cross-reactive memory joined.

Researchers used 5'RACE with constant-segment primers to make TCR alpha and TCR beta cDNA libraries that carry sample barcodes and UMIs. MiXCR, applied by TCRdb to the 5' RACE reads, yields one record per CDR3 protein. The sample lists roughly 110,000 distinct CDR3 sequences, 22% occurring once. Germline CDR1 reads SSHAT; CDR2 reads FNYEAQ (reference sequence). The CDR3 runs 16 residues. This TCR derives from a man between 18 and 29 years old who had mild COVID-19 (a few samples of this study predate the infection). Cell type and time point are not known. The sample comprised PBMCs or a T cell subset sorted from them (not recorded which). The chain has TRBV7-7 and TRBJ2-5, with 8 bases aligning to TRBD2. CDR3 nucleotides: TGTGCTAGCAGCTTAGCTCTAGCGGGTACGGGGGAGACCCAGTACTTC. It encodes CASSLALAGTGETQYF.